A single sample is the source of the 22 T cell receptor beta chains below, sequenced in a study of neoadjuvant anti-PD-1 for oral cavity cancer. Data came from immunoSEQ multiplex PCR; TCRdb stores just in-frame clones and leaves some out. The table records roughly 36,000 clones, about 36% of them present only once. Specified time point: after neoadjuvant nivolumab, at surgical resection. The specimen comprised tumor tissue, sampled after nivolumab (anti-PD-1) treatment. The source is a person aged 35 to 85 with oral cavity squamous cell carcinoma.

The sample holds many counts of this clone. The CDR3 spells CASSPSGQGTGANVLTF. Here the CDR3 DNA reads TGTGCCAGCTCACCATCTGGACAGGGGACCGGGGCCAACGTCCTGACTTTC. The genes are TRBV18 and TRBJ2-6; 9 nucleotides align to TRBD1. With V trimmed by 2 bases and J by 4 bases, 6 bases remained unmatched. Germline CDR1 KGHSH, CDR2 LQKENI. The CDR3 totals 17 residues.

This chain connects TRBV9 to TRBJ2-1; tentatively, D is TRBD2 (10 bases). V shed 4 bases and J shed 3 bases, with 29 bases lying between them. Germline CDR1 reads SGDLS; CDR2 reads YYNGEE. The CDR3 has 20 amino acids. CDR3 sequence (DNA): TGTGCCAGCAGCCCCCGGACAGGGGTTTTTCGGACTAGCGGCTACAATGAGCAGTTCTTC. Residues: CASSPRTGVFRTSGYNEQFF.

The chain combines TRBV5-4 with TRBJ1-2; D gene uncertain. Trimming cost V 4 bases and J 8 bases, with 15 bases left between them. Germline values: CDR1 SGHNT, CDR2 YYREEE (reference sequence). The CDR3 spans 13 residues. The CDR3: CASSPNGPLGYTF. The CDR3 coding sequence is TGTGCCAGCAGCCCCAACGGCCCCCTAGGCTACACCTTC.

This clone was detected ten times or more. The rearrangement uses TRBV7-9 and TRBJ2-7, with 7 bases lining up with TRBD1. This CDR3 has 15 residues. The ends lost 5 bases at V and 5 bases at J; junction bases unmatched: 12. From germline, CDR1 is SEHNR and CDR2 FQNEAQ (reference sequence). For the CDR3, the DNA is TGTGCCAGCAGCCTTGGGCCGAACAGGGGCCACGAGCAGTACTTC. Protein: CASSLGPNRGHEQYF.

V gene TRBV10-3 combines with J gene TRBJ2-6, with D perhaps TRBD2 (5 bases). The germline gives CDR1 ENHRY, CDR2 SYGVKD. The CDR3 extends over 15 amino acids. The germline V and J ends were trimmed by 7 bases and 3 bases, with 13 bases remaining between them. The CDR3 region is CAITQGGFGANVLTF. The CDR3 DNA sequence: TGTGCCATCACTCAAGGAGGATTTGGGGCCAACGTCCTGACTTTC.

The chain's CDR3 is CASSPPGVGETQYF. The CDR3 DNA is TGTGCCAGCAGCCCGCCAGGAGTGGGGGAGACCCAGTACTTC. V gene TRBV7-9 combines with J gene TRBJ2-5; the D is unclear. The CDR3 is made up of 14 amino acids. Germline values: CDR1 SEHNR, CDR2 FQNEAQ (reference sequence). Trimming took 5 bases from V and 5 from J, leaving 15 bases between them.

The V and J genes are TRBV7-9 and TRBJ1-2; a possible D gene is TRBD1 (5 bases). Per germline, CDR1 SEHNR and CDR2 FQNEAQ (reference sequence). Trimming took off 2 bases at V and 7 bases at J, with 14 bases between the two ends. This CDR3 has 14 amino acids. CDR3 region: CASSLITGLSGYTF. The CDR3 DNA follows: TGTGCCAGCAGCTTAATTACGGGGCTGAGTGGCTACACCTTC.

This chain's CDR3 is CASSQPPKGPEAFF. Here the CDR3 DNA reads TGCGCCAGCAGCCAACCTCCCAAGGGACCTGAAGCTTTCTTT. The V call is TRBV4-1, the J call TRBJ1-1, with a weak D call TRBD1 (5 bases). The V gene's germline CDR1 is MGHRA and CDR2 YSYEKL. This CDR3 region has 14 residues. The V end lost 2 bases, the J end lost 6 bases, and 13 bases lay between the germline ends.

CDR3: CASNDKKGYNEQFF. Written as DNA, the CDR3 is TGTGCCAGCAATGACAAGAAGGGGTACAATGAGCAGTTCTTC. V gene TRBV5-4 combines with J gene TRBJ2-1; D is possibly TRBD1 (5 bases). Germline V gene sequence: CDR1 SGHNT, CDR2 YYREEE (reference sequence). This CDR3 region has 14 residues. V dropped 6 bases and J dropped 4 bases, with 14 bases sitting between them.

This chain joins TRBV9 and TRBJ1-1; TRBD1 aligns across 7 bases. Per the germline V gene, CDR1 is SGDLS and CDR2 is YYNGEE. This CDR3 is 15 amino acids long. The ends lost 4 bases at V and 0 bases at J; junction bases unmatched: 6. In DNA form, the CDR3 reads TGTGCCAGCAGCCCCACTACAGGGGTGAACACTGAAGCTTTCTTT. Translation gives CASSPTTGVNTEAFF.

CDR3 sequence: CASSFRGRDSPLHF. CDR3 nucleotides: TGTGCCAGCAGCTTTAGGGGAAGAGATTCACCCCTCCACTTT. This rearrangement joins TRBV13 to TRBJ1-6; D is perhaps TRBD1 (5 bases). The CDR3 has 14 residues. Trimming stripped 3 bases from V and 8 bases from J, with 11 bases between. The V gene's germline CDR1 is PRHDT and CDR2 FYEKMQ (reference sequence).

The chain links TRBV10-3 to TRBJ2-7; 7 bases line up with TRBD2. Germline CDR1 reads ENHRY; CDR2 reads SYGVKD. This CDR3 spans 14 amino acids. V was clipped by 3 bases and J by 5 bases; unmatched bases: 7. CDR3 bases: TGTGCCATCAGTGAAGGCGGGGGAGGTCACGAGCAGTACTTC. It specifies CAISEGGGGHEQYF.

This clone showed up just a few times. The rearrangement joins TRBV5-1 to TRBJ2-1, with TRBD2 matching 10 bases. From germline, CDR1 is SGHRS and CDR2 YFSETQ. This CDR3 is 17 amino acids long. The junction had 5 bases not matched to a gene; V was cut back by 0 bases and J by 2 bases. The CDR3 coding sequence is TGCGCCAGCAGCTTGGCCCCTAGCGGGAGTGCCTACAATGAGCAGTTCTTC. It codes for CASSLAPSGSAYNEQFF. The variable domain in full, with the rest retrieved from reference TRBV5-1 and TRBJ2-1, is KAGVTQTPRYLIKTRGQQVTLSCSPISGHRSVSWYQQTPGQGLQFLFEYFSETQRNKGNFPGRFSGRQFSNSRSEMNVSTLELGDSALYLCASSLAPSGSAYNEQFFGPGTRLTVL.

The sample holds a few counts of this clone. The chain joins TRBV18 to TRBJ2-7; TRBD1 matches 10 bases. The CDR3 sequence is 15 residues long. The V gene end was trimmed by 4 bases and the J gene end by 4 bases; junction bases not matched to a gene: 7. CDR1 is KGHSH, CDR2 LQKENI, per germline. The chain's CDR3 is CASSLRGQGGYEQYF. Written as DNA, the CDR3 is TGTGCCAGCTCACTACGAGGACAGGGGGGATACGAGCAGTACTTC.

This clone was counted a few times. The J gene is TRBJ2-3, the V gene TRBV28; 8 bases match TRBD2. Germline CDR1 is MDHEN and CDR2 is SYDVKM. Germline trimming cut 2 bases from V and 3 bases from J; bases unmatched to any gene: 4. The CDR3 covers 15 residues. The CDR3 DNA follows: TGTGCCAGCAGTTTAGCGGGAGGTAGAACAGATACGCAGTATTTT. This codes for CASSLAGGRTDTQYF. The full variable domain, its missing parts supplied by reference TRBV28 and TRBJ2-3, is DVKVTQSSRYLVKRTGEKVFLECVQDMDHENMFWYRQDPGLGLRLIYFSYDVKMKEKGDIPEGYSVSREKKERFSLILESASTNQTSMYLCASSLAGGRTDTQYFGPGTRLTVL.

This clone was detected only a few times. The J gene is TRBJ1-2, the V gene TRBV6-4; 8 positions agree with TRBD1. This CDR3 contains 19 residues. The germline gives CDR1 MRHNA, CDR2 SNTAGT. V shed 5 bases and J 5 bases; nucleotides not matched to a gene: 22. The CDR3 DNA follows: TGTGCCAGCAGTACCGAATTAAACGAGGACAGGGCGGAGTTATATGGCTACACCTTC. This translates into CASSTELNEDRAELYGYTF.

The chain employs TRBV21-1 and TRBJ2-7; the table assigns TRBD1, which was not confirmed against the DNA. TRBV21-1 is a known pseudogene. This CDR3 has 15 residues. In DNA, the CDR3 is TGTGCCAGCAGCAAACAGTGGCAGGCCTCCTACGAGCAGTACTTC. Encoded protein: CASSKQWQASYEQYF.

The rearrangement joins TRBV10-3 to TRBJ2-1; 14 bases line up with TRBD2. The CDR3 runs to 15 residues. Trimming removed 6 bases from V and 9 bases from J; junction bases left unmatched: 7. From germline, CDR1 is ENHRY and CDR2 SYGVKD. CDR3 sequence (DNA): TGTGCCATCAGGTCCGGGACTAGCGGGAGTATTGAGCAGTTCTTC. Translation: CAIRSGTSGSIEQFF.

V usage is TRBV19 and J usage is TRBJ1-1; possible D gene TRBD1, 5 bases. Germline CDR1 is LNHDA and CDR2 is SQIVND (reference sequence). V lost 3 bases and J 12 bases, leaving 8 bases between the germline ends. The CDR3 is 10 amino acids. CDR3 sequence (DNA): TGTGCCAGTAGTATGGGGGTACCTTTCTTT. Protein sequence: CASSMGVPFF.

The chain is built from TRBV28 and TRBJ2-7, with 10 nucleotides matching TRBD1. The CDR3 is 15 amino acids. With 6 bases clipped from V and 2 bases from J, the junction kept 7 bases outside the gene matches. CDR1 MDHEN and CDR2 SYDVKM come from the germline V gene. The CDR3 region is CASRDGQGDAYEQYF. The CDR3 nucleotides read TGTGCCAGCAGGGACGGACAGGGGGATGCCTACGAGCAGTACTTC.

This clone came up a few times. The chain links TRBV6-6 to TRBJ1-5; D may be TRBD1 (6 bases). The V end lost 2 bases, the J end lost 4 bases, and 12 bases lay between the germline ends. This CDR3 has 15 amino acids. Germline CDR1 MNHNY, CDR2 SVGAGI (reference sequence). The CDR3 loop is CASSYGGGGNQPQHF. The DNA of the CDR3 is TGTGCCAGCAGTTACGGAGGGGGTGGGAATCAGCCCCAGCATTTT.

This chain connects TRBV19 to TRBJ1-5; D is perhaps TRBD1 (5 bases). The CDR3 is 15 amino acids. V was clipped by 10 bases and J by 3 bases, with 19 bases between them. CDR1 and CDR2 from the germline V gene are LNHDA and SQIVND (reference sequence). The CDR3 region has the DNA TGTGCCACACATCCCCGGGACTCCAACAATCAGCCCCAGCATTTT. This gives the protein CATHPRDSNNQPQHF.